This T cell receptor beta chain was profiled in a study of OX40 agonist ivuxolimab in advanced cancers. Study-level information: Partial responses occurred in Three dose-escalation patients, one with hepatocellular carcinoma and two with cutaneous melanoma. Points from the study as a whole: In the expanded peripheral T cells, antigen specificity was never determined.

The data were produced by immunoSEQ multiplex PCR, yet TCRdb's version contains in-frame clones alone and is incomplete. The sample contains around 97,000 clones, approximately 87% of which appear only once. In its sample, this clone was seen a few times. As yet, its antigen is unknown. The sequence derives from an adult with an advanced solid tumor such as melanoma, head and neck, liver or kidney cancer. Source: CD4+ or CD8+ T cells sorted from blood, taken in a trial of the OX40 agonist ivuxolimab.

The CDR3 loop reads CASSGQGIAEAFF. In DNA, the CDR3 is TGTGCCAGCAGTGGACAGGGCATCGCTGAAGCTTTCTTT. This rearrangement joins TRBV2 to TRBJ1-1; 7 nucleotides agree with TRBD1. Germline lookup yields CDR1 SNHLY and CDR2 FYNNEI. With 4 bases clipped from V and 6 bases from J, the junction kept 5 bases outside the gene matches. CDR3 size: 13 residues.